This TCR beta chain stems from a study of shared clonotypes between healthy human individuals. At the level of the study: CD8 memory received one plate per donor, CD8 naive two, CD4 memory three and CD4 naive three.

Clones were read by immunoSEQ multiplex PCR, and TCRdb kept only the in-frame ones, dropping some. The sample has over a million clones, about 96% seen once; the top ten hold roughly 1.2%. Germline assignment: CDR1 LNHDA and CDR2 SQIVND (reference sequence). V trimming: 3 bases; J trimming: 7 bases; junction bases outside the gene matches: 13. The length of the CDR3 is 17 residues. The sequence was obtained from a man aged 25-40 years in good health. The V and J genes are TRBV19 and TRBJ2-7, with TRBD2 identical over 12 bases. Sequencing was done on a sample of naive CD4+ T cells sorted from blood. This sample's subset: CD45RA+ positively selected. CDR3 loop: CASSIGLAGPGAGEQYF. CDR3 nucleotides: TGTGCCAGTAGTATCGGACTAGCGGGACCCGGGGCGGGGGAGCAGTACTTC.